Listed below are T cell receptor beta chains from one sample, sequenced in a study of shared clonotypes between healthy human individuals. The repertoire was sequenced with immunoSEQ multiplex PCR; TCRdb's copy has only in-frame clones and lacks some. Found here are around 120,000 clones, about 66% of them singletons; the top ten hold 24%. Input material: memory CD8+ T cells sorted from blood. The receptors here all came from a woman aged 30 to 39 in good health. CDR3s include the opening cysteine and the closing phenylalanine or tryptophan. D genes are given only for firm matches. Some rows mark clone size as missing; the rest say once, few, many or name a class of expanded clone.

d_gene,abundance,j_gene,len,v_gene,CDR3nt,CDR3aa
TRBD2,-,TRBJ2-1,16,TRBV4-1,TGCGCCAGCAGCCAAGTGCGACTAGCGGGAGTACGTGAGCAGTTCTTC,CASSQVRLAGVREQFF
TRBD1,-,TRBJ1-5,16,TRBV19,TGTGCCAGTAGTGTCCTCGGACAGGGGGCGTATCAGCCCCAGCATTTT,CASSVLGQGAYQPQHF
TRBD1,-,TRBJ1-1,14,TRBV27,TGTGCCAGCAGTTGGCAGGGGGAGGGCACTGAAGCTTTCTTT,CASSWQGEGTEAFF
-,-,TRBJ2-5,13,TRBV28,TGTGCCAGCCCCATCCAATCGGGAGAGACCCAGTACTTC,CASPIQSGETQYF
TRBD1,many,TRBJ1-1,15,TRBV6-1,TGTGCCAGCAGTTGGGACAGCCCCCTGAACACTGAAGCTTTCTTT,CASSWDSPLNTEAFF
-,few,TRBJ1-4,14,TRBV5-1,TGCGCCAGCAGCCCAGTTTCAACTAATGAAAAACTGTTTTTT,CASSPVSTNEKLFF
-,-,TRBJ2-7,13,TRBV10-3,TGTGCCGTCGGCGGCGGGTCAGCCTACGAGCAGTACTTC,CAVGGGSAYEQYF
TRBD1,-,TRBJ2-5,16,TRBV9,TGTGCCAGCAGCGTAGCAGGGGGAGACGGCCGAGAGACCCAGTACTTC,CASSVAGGDGRETQYF
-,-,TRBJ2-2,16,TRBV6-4,TGTGCCAGCAGTGAAGCACACACAGGGAACACCGGGGAGCTGTTTTTT,CASSEAHTGNTGELFF
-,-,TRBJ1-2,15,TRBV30,TGTGCCTGGAGTGTACTAGTAGACCCAATCTATGGCTACACCTTC,CAWSVLVDPIYGYTF
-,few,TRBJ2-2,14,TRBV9,TGTGCCAGCAGCGTAGCAGGGAACACCGGGGAGCTGTTTTTT,CASSVAGNTGELFF
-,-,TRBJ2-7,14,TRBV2,TGTGCCAGTCACCGACAGGATTTGGGCTACGAGCAGTACTTC,CASHRQDLGYEQYF
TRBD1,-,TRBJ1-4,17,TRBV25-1,TGTGCCAGCAGTGAAACCCGGACAGGGTTTAATTATGAAAAACTGTTTTTT,CASSETRTGFNYEKLFF
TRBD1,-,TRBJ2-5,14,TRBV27,TGTGCCAGCAGTACCCGGGACAGGCAAGAGACCCAGTACTTC,CASSTRDRQETQYF
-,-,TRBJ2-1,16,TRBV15,TGTGCCACCTCCCACCAATACTCTAGCGCCTACAATGAGCAGTTCTTC,CATSHQYSSAYNEQFF